This T cell receptor beta chain stems from a study of shared clonotypes between healthy human individuals. The sample holds one count of this clone. Its antigen is as yet unknown. Execution of the assay was at deep level. Sorted-subset replicate PCR reactions contained 150 to 200 ng DNA, corresponding to 29,000 or so T cell genomes. Profiled with immunoSEQ multiplex PCR; TCRdb holds only in-frame clones, not every one. The sample has roughly 2.4 million clones, almost 96% seen once. General study points: Clonotypes shared by all four sorted-subset donors had higher generation probabilities than non-shared clonotypes. Sampling covered nothing but blood. Tissue TCR repertoires likely differ from those found in blood.

The source of this sequence is a man aged 18 to 35 in good health. Sequencing used naive CD4+ T cells sorted from blood. Sample subset: CD45RA+ positively selected.

The CDR3 spells CASSLSDRVPGELFF. The CDR3 region has the DNA TGTGCCAGCAGTTTATCGGACAGGGTGCCCGGGGAGCTGTTTTTT. V usage is TRBV27 and J usage is TRBJ2-2; TRBD1 matches at 8 bases. The ends lost 0 bases at V and 6 bases at J; junction bases unmatched: 3. The CDR3 is 15 residues long. The V gene's germline CDR1 is MNHEY and CDR2 SMNVEV (reference sequence).